These 28 T cell receptor beta chains were sequenced from one sample in a study of T cells in Graves' hyperthyroidism and ophthalmopathy. RNA transcripts served as the template for amplifying TCR beta CDR3 regions. In the first-round RT-PCR of the TCR CDR3, the HTBI primer set was used. TCRdb recomputed calls from the multiplex PCR reads with MiXCR, one row per CDR3 protein. The profile shows approximately 640,000 distinct CDR3 sequences, 15% to 20% of them singletons. Sequenced input: blood. Every receptor here comes from a woman aged 25 to 45 with Graves' hyperthyroidism.

The V gene is TRBV6-4, the J gene TRBJ2-2; D uncertain. Germline CDR1 is MRHNA and CDR2 is SNTAGT. The CDR3 contains 14 residues. Trimming removed 7 bases at V and 1 base at J, with 10 bases between. The CDR3 loop reads CASKVDRNTGELFF. CDR3 nucleotide sequence: TGTGCCAGCAAAGTGGATAGGAACACCGGGGAGCTGTTTTTT.

CDR3 residues: CASSQTGTDFNQPQHF. The CDR3 bases are TGTGCCAGCTCACAGACCGGGACAGACTTCAATCAGCCCCAGCATTTT. The V call is TRBV18, the J call TRBJ1-5; TRBD1 aligns across 7 bases. CDR3 size: 16 residues. V shed 4 bases, J shed 3 bases, and the junction held 9 bases outside the gene matches. The germline gives CDR1 KGHSH, CDR2 LQKENI.

This clonotype has more than one count but fewer than ten. The J gene is TRBJ1-5, the V gene TRBV5-1; D not resolved. The CDR3 length is 14 residues. Germline CDR1 and CDR2: SGHRS and YFSETQ. With 2 bases removed from V and 4 bases from J, the gap between germline ends came to 10 bases. In DNA, the CDR3 is TGCGCCAGCAGCTTAGCCGGGGAGAATCAGCCCCAGCATTTT. Its translation: CASSLAGENQPQHF.

This rearrangement joins TRBV7-2 to TRBJ1-3; D gene ambiguous. Per germline, CDR1 SGHTA and CDR2 FQGNSA. This CDR3 has 13 amino acids. Trimming removed 5 bases from V and 1 base from J, with 6 bases in between. CDR3 DNA sequence: TGTGCCAGCAGCATACAGTCTGGAAACACCATATATTTT. Amino acids: CASSIQSGNTIYF.

This clonotype was counted a few times. The chain employs TRBV30 and TRBJ2-7, with D perhaps TRBD1 (6 bases). The V gene lost 2 bases and the J gene lost 3 bases, with 20 bases spanning the gap. This CDR3 region has 16 residues. The germline CDR1 and CDR2 sequences are GTSNPN and SVGIG (reference sequence). This CDR3 reads CAWSSLDRTIFYEQYF. The CDR3 nucleotides are TGTGCCTGGAGTTCTTTAGACAGGACAATATTCTACGAGCAGTACTTC.

This clonotype occurred many times. This chain joins TRBV18 and TRBJ2-7, with 10 bases lining up with TRBD1. Germline V CDR1 and CDR2: KGHSH, LQKENI. V lost 0 bases, J lost 3 bases, and 2 bases stayed unmatched. The CDR3 consists of 15 residues. CDR3 bases: TGTGCCAGCTCACCACCGGGACAGGGGAACTACGAGCAGTACTTC. This translates into CASSPPGQGNYEQYF. The variable domain in full, completed from reference TRBV18 and TRBJ2-7, reads NAGVMQNPRHLVRRRGQEARLRCSPMKGHSHVYWYRQLPEEGLKFMVYLQKENIIDESGMPKERFSAEFPKEGPSILRIQQVVRGDSAAYFCASSPPGQGNYEQYFGPGTRLTVT.

The rearrangement links TRBV12-3 or TRBV12-4 to TRBJ2-2, with 16 bases identical to TRBD2. Germline trimming cut 6 bases from V and 5 bases from J; bases unmatched to any gene: 9. The CDR3 has 18 amino acids. The CDR3 region is CASRGGLAGGPRTGELFF. The CDR3 DNA sequence: TGTGCCAGCAGGGGGGGACTAGCGGGAGGGCCTAGGACCGGGGAGCTGTTTTTT.

This clonotype was seen many times. The rearrangement uses TRBV30 and TRBJ2-1, with D possibly being TRBD1 or TRBD2 (5 bases each). Germline V gene lookup returns CDR1 GTSNPN and CDR2 SVGIG (reference sequence). The V gene lost 4 bases and the J gene lost 4 bases, with 11 bases spanning the gap. This CDR3 comprises 13 residues. The CDR3 loop reads CAWKRDHYNEQFF. The CDR3 coding sequence is TGTGCCTGGAAAAGGGACCATTACAATGAGCAGTTCTTC. Full variable domain (missing parts from reference TRBV30 and TRBJ2-1): SQTIHQWPATLVQPVGSPLSLECTVEGTSNPNLYWYRQAAGRGLQLLFYSVGIGQISSEVPQNLSASRPQDRQFILSSKKLLLSDSGFYLCAWKRDHYNEQFFGPGTRLTVL.

The V and J genes are TRBV2 and TRBJ2-7, with a possible D match to TRBD1 (6 bases). The CDR3 runs 12 residues. Germline V gives CDR1 SNHLY, CDR2 FYNNEI. Trimming removed 3 bases from V and 9 bases from J, with 12 bases in between. The CDR3 is CASSERTDRQYF. The CDR3 DNA is TGTGCCAGCAGTGAGCGGACAGATCGGCAGTACTTC.

This clonotype came up a few times. This sequence joins TRBV20-1 and TRBJ2-7; D not resolved. The CDR3 runs to 14 residues. Germline-derived CDR1 and CDR2 are DFQATT and SNEGSKA (reference sequence). Trimming cost V 1 base and J 3 bases, with 13 bases left between them. Here the CDR3 DNA reads TGCAGTGCTAGAGTTCAAAGGTTGATCTACGAGCAGTACTTC. Protein sequence: CSARVQRLIYEQYF.

This clonotype was recorded at least ten times. The V gene is TRBV6-1, the J gene TRBJ2-1; perhaps D is TRBD1 or TRBD2 (5 bases each). The CDR3 runs to 12 residues. In germline, CDR1 is MNHNS, CDR2 SASEGT. Trimming stripped 8 bases from V and 9 bases from J, with 14 bases between. This CDR3 is CASLGVGGEQFF. The CDR3 region has the DNA TGTGCCAGCCTTGGGGTTGGGGGTGAGCAGTTCTTC.

Here the CDR3 DNA reads TGCGCCAGCAGCCAAGTCGGGGGAACAGATACGCAGTATTTT. It codes for CASSQVGGTDTQYF. The rearrangement uses TRBV4-3 and TRBJ2-3; D perhaps matches TRBD2 (6 bases). Germline CDR1 reads LGHNA; CDR2 reads YSLEER. This CDR3 has 14 residues. Trimming removed 1 base from V and 3 bases from J, with 8 bases in between.

This clonotype was found many times. The V and J genes are TRBV6-5 and TRBJ2-5; D is ambiguous. Germline CDR1 MNHEY, CDR2 SVGAGI. The germline V and J ends were trimmed by 2 bases and 0 bases, with 4 bases remaining between them. CDR3 length: 13 amino acids. The CDR3 sequence: CASSYVYQETQYF. As DNA, the CDR3 is TGTGCCAGCAGTTACGTGTACCAAGAGACCCAGTACTTC.

A word on this clonotype: A junction boundary mismatches the germline segment, possibly from a read error. The V call is TRBV5-6, the J call TRBJ2-3, with unresolved D. This CDR3 is 12 amino acids long. Germline assignment: CDR1 SGHDT and CDR2 YYEEEE. This chain's CDR3 is CASSAGTATQYF. Here the CDR3 DNA reads TGTGCCAGCAGCGCAGGCACAGCTACGCAGTATTTT.

This clonotype was seen a few times. This chain links TRBV6-1 with TRBJ1-1; D possibly corresponds to TRBD1 (5 bases). Trimming shortened V by 10 bases and J by 5 bases, and 20 bases separated the two germline ends. Germline V gene lookup returns CDR1 MNHNS and CDR2 SASEGT. CDR3 size: 14 residues. The DNA for the CDR3 is TGTGCCATCAACCCCGGGAGGGGTTTGACTGAAGCTTTCTTT. It yields the protein CAINPGRGLTEAFF.

This clonotype occurred many times. J is TRBJ1-5 and V is TRBV19, with unresolved D. The CDR3 is 15 amino acids. Trimming took off 11 bases at V and 1 base at J, with 18 bases between the two ends. The germline V gene has CDR1 LNHDA and CDR2 SQIVND (reference sequence). CDR3 amino acids: CAPIPPQVSNQPQHF. The DNA for the CDR3 is TGTGCCCCTATTCCTCCTCAAGTGAGCAATCAGCCCCAGCATTTT. The variable domain in full, completed from reference TRBV19 and TRBJ1-5, reads DGGITQSPKYLFRKEGQNVTLSCEQNLNHDAMYWYRQDPGQGLRLIYYSQIVNDFQKGDIAEGYSVSREKKESFPLTVTSAQKNPTAFYLCAPIPPQVSNQPQHFGDGTRLSIL.

The V gene is TRBV7-8, the J gene TRBJ2-2, with D possibly being TRBD1 (6 bases). Trimming removed 5 bases at V and 1 base at J, with 20 bases between. The CDR3 has 18 residues. From germline, CDR1 is SGHVS and CDR2 FQNEAQ. In DNA form, the CDR3 reads TGTGCCAGCAGCCCGGACTCGAACAGGGTGGAGAACACCGGGGAGCTGTTTTTT. The encoded protein is CASSPDSNRVENTGELFF.

This clonotype was counted only a few times. The gene calls are TRBV12-3 or TRBV12-4 and TRBJ2-1; TRBD2 aligns across 8 bases. The CDR3 has 16 residues. V trimming: 1 base; J trimming: 5 bases; junction bases outside the gene matches: 7. The CDR3 is CASSLVVLAVDNEQFF. The CDR3 DNA is TGTGCCAGCAGTTTAGTTGTACTAGCGGTAGACAATGAGCAGTTCTTC.

The chain combines TRBV12-3 or TRBV12-4 with TRBJ1-5; possible D gene TRBD1, 6 bases. The CDR3 runs 16 residues. The V and J ends lost 6 bases and 3 bases respectively, with 18 bases between them. This CDR3 reads CASRPSGGRNNQPQHF. The CDR3 DNA reads TGTGCCAGCAGGCCCAGCGGGGGGCGAAACAATCAGCCCCAGCATTTT.

The chain recombines TRBV27 with TRBJ2-7; D possibly uses TRBD1 or TRBD2 (5 bases each). The CDR3 has 13 amino acids. The germline V gene has CDR1 MNHEY and CDR2 SMNVEV (reference sequence). V was pared by 11 bases and J by 7 bases, with 21 bases between. DNA for the CDR3: TGTGCCTCGGGGCTTGCGCCCAAGATGGAGCAGTACTTC. Amino acids: CASGLAPKMEQYF.

This clonotype was seen repeatedly, ten times or more. This chain uses TRBV7-2 with TRBJ1-5; D not certain. Trimming left V 5 bases short and J 5 bases short, with 13 bases between. The CDR3 consists of 14 residues. The germline CDR1 and CDR2 sequences are SGHTA and FQGNSA. CDR3 sequence reads: CASSRWGADQPQHF. CDR3 nucleotide sequence: TGTGCCAGCAGCCGTTGGGGAGCCGATCAGCCCCAGCATTTT.

CDR3 protein: CASSQDRGRGQPQHF. CDR3 DNA: TGTGCCAGCAGCCAAGATCGAGGGAGAGGCCAGCCCCAGCATTTT. The V and J genes are TRBV4-2 and TRBJ1-5; D uncertain. CDR3 size: 15 residues. The germline gives CDR1 LGHNA, CDR2 YNFKEQ. V lost 0 bases and J lost 7, with 13 bases in between.

This clonotype was detected only a few times. V and J are TRBV29-1 and TRBJ2-1; D gene uncertain. Germline V gene sequence: CDR1 SQVTM, CDR2 ANQGSEA. V was cut by 2 bases and J by 9 bases, with 14 bases left in between. CDR3 length equals 13 residues. The CDR3 bases are TGCAGCGTTGAAATTGACTCCTTTGGTGAGCAGTTCTTC. Protein sequence: CSVEIDSFGEQFF.

This clonotype was recorded at least ten times. The chain recombines TRBV7-2 with TRBJ1-6; TRBD1 is a possible D gene (6 bases). The ends were cut back, 5 bases at V and 10 bases at J, with 15 bases in the middle. The CDR3 contains 14 residues. Germline V CDR1 and CDR2: SGHTA, FQGNSA. As DNA, the CDR3 is TGTGCCAGCAGCCAACCGCAGGGGAGCTCACCCCTCCACTTT. It translates to CASSQPQGSSPLHF. The full variable domain, its missing parts supplied by reference TRBV7-2 and TRBJ1-6, is GAGVSQSPSNKVTEKGKDVELRCDPISGHTALYWYRQSLGQGLEFLIYFQGNSAPDKSGLPSDRFSAERTGGSVSTLTIQRTQQEDSAVYLCASSQPQGSSPLHFGNGTRLTVT.

This clonotype was recorded at least ten times. The gene calls are TRBV9 and TRBJ2-7, with 7 bases fitting TRBD2. Germline CDR1 is SGDLS and CDR2 is YYNGEE. The J segment lost 0 bases and the V segment lost 4 bases, leaving 4 bases of the junction unmatched. This CDR3 region has 14 residues. The CDR3 spells CASSTRDYSYEQYF. The DNA for the CDR3 is TGTGCCAGCAGCACCCGGGACTACTCCTACGAGCAGTACTTC.

The sample holds many counts of this clonotype. This chain connects TRBV20-1 to TRBJ1-2, with D perhaps matching TRBD1 (6 bases). V lost 3 bases and J lost 1, with 12 bases in between. Germline-derived CDR1 and CDR2 are DFQATT and SNEGSKA (reference sequence). This CDR3 is built from 14 residues. The CDR3, as DNA: TGCAGTGCTAGTGGGGCAGGGGTTAACTATGGCTACACCTTC. It specifies CSASGAGVNYGYTF.

This clonotype was seen many times. J is TRBJ2-1 and V is TRBV20-1; D call uncertain. Between the trimmed V and J ends, which lost 1 base and 3 bases, there was a span of 13 bases. This CDR3 has 15 amino acids. In germline, CDR1 is DFQATT, CDR2 SNEGSKA (reference sequence). The CDR3 DNA sequence: TGCAGTGCTAGAGTCATACAGAAAAGCTACAATGAGCAGTTCTTC. Amino acid sequence: CSARVIQKSYNEQFF.

This clonotype appeared many times. The chain combines TRBV28 with TRBJ1-6; D gene unclear. The germline CDR1 and CDR2 sequences are MDHEN and SYDVKM. The CDR3 has 15 amino acids. V was shortened by 2 bases and J by 6 bases, with 11 bases between the two germline ends. The chain's CDR3 is CASSLDRTANSPLHF. In nucleotides, the CDR3 is TGTGCCAGCAGTTTAGACCGGACGGCTAATTCACCCCTCCACTTT.